These 31 T cell receptor beta chains were all obtained from the same sample, sequenced in a study of cytomegalovirus exposure and HLA in healthy donors. It was with 60 Vbeta and 13 Jbeta primers that the PCR ran. The method was immunoSEQ multiplex PCR; TCRdb's version includes in-frame clones alone and lacks a portion of them. The sample holds under 300,000 clones, nearly 95% seen once. Sequenced material: PBMCs. The receptors stem from a girl aged 2 to 9 in good health and CMV-seronegative.

The chain employs TRBV13 and TRBJ2-5; 11 nucleotides match TRBD2. The CDR3 loop spans 14 amino acids. The trim removed 4 bases at V and 5 bases at J, leaving 3 bases unmatched. CDR1 PRHDT and CDR2 FYEKMQ come from the germline V gene (reference sequence). This chain's CDR3 is CASSSSSGGETQYF. The CDR3 DNA reads as TGTGCCAGCAGCTCCTCTAGCGGGGGGGAGACCCAGTACTTC. Drawing the rest from reference TRBV13 and TRBJ2-5, the complete variable domain is AAGVIQSPRHLIKEKRETATLKCYPIPRHDTVYWYQQGPGQDPQFLISFYEKMQSDKGSIPDRFSAQQFSDYHSELNMSSLELGDSALYFCASSSSSGGETQYFGPGTRLLVL.

The chain links TRBV11-2 to TRBJ1-2, with a weak D call TRBD1 (6 bases). The germline V gene has CDR1 SGHAT and CDR2 FQNNGV. With 3 bases removed from V and 4 bases from J, the gap between germline ends came to 15 bases. The CDR3 is made up of 15 amino acids. The CDR3 spells CASSLVGAYTYGYTF. Here the CDR3 DNA reads TGTGCCAGCAGCTTGGTGGGGGCTTATACCTATGGCTACACCTTC.

This chain uses TRBV5-5 with TRBJ1-5; TRBD1 aligns across 8 bases. The junction had 13 bases not matched to a gene; V was cut back by 3 bases and J by 2 bases. Germline loops: CDR1 SGHKS, CDR2 YYEKEE (reference sequence). CDR3 size: 18 residues. The DNA for the CDR3 is TGTGCCAGCAGCTCCCTCCCATCGACAGGGGAGCGCAATCAGCCCCAGCATTTT. Encoded protein: CASSSLPSTGERNQPQHF.

The chain has TRBV7-9 and TRBJ1-1; 7 nucleotides match TRBD1. Per germline, CDR1 SEHNR and CDR2 FQNEAQ (reference sequence). This CDR3 has 12 amino acids. CDR3 protein: CSTQGGATEAFF. CDR3 DNA: TGTTCCACGCAGGGGGGCGCCACTGAAGCTTTCTTT.

The J gene is TRBJ2-2, the V gene TRBV19; TRBD2 might be the D (6 bases). V gave up 3 bases and J gave up 5 bases, with 16 bases separating them. CDR3 length equals 16 residues. Germline values: CDR1 LNHDA, CDR2 SQIVND (reference sequence). For the CDR3, the DNA is TGTGCCAGTAGTATCTTTTCCGGGGGAGCTACCGGGGAGCTGTTTTTT. It encodes CASSIFSGGATGELFF.

The rearrangement joins TRBV5-8 to TRBJ2-5; 10 nucleotides align to TRBD1. Germline V gives CDR1 SGHTS, CDR2 YDEGEE. There are 16 residues in the CDR3. The V segment lost 4 bases and the J segment 4 bases; nucleotides outside the gene matches: 10. The CDR3 DNA follows: TGTGCCAGCAGCATCCCGGGACAGGGGTCCTTAGAGACCCAGTACTTC. This codes for CASSIPGQGSLETQYF.

This chain connects TRBV7-3 to TRBJ2-7; TRBD2 matches at 10 bases. CDR3 length equals 15 residues. CDR1 is SGHTA, CDR2 FQGTGA, per germline. Trimming took 7 bases from V and 3 from J; bases not matched to a gene: 9. CDR3 region: CASTSRASGGYEQYF. The CDR3, as DNA: TGTGCCAGCACGTCGCGGGCTAGCGGGGGCTACGAGCAGTACTTC.

This chain connects TRBV29-1 to TRBJ1-2, with a tentative D call TRBD1 (6 bases). Trimming pared 5 bases from V and 6 bases from J, leaving 13 bases between. The germline V gene has CDR1 SQVTM and CDR2 ANQGSEA. CDR3 length equals 12 residues. The CDR3 nucleotides are TGCAGCGTTTCAGGGGAGGGTGATGGCTACACCTTC. It yields the protein CSVSGEGDGYTF.

The CDR3 DNA is TGTGCCTGGAGTAGGGGTGATATTCAGTACTTC. It encodes CAWSRGDIQYF. The chain links TRBV30 to TRBJ2-4, with a tentative D call TRBD1 (5 bases). The germline V gene encodes CDR1 GTSNPN and CDR2 SVGIG (reference sequence). CDR3 length: 11 residues. V was pared by 2 bases and J by 10 bases, with 9 bases between.

This chain links TRBV7-8 with TRBJ1-5, with unresolved D. The CDR3 extends over 16 amino acids. CDR1 and CDR2 from the germline V gene are SGHVS and FQNEAQ. V was pared by 5 bases and J by 2 bases, with 16 bases between. The CDR3 is CASSPSVALGNQPQHF. Here the CDR3 DNA reads TGTGCCAGCAGCCCTTCGGTAGCGTTAGGCAATCAGCCCCAGCATTTT.

The gene calls are TRBV6-5 and TRBJ1-5; perhaps TRBD1 as D (5 bases). Germline values: CDR1 MNHEY, CDR2 SVGAGI. The CDR3 sequence is 13 residues long. The V gene lost 8 bases and the J gene lost 3 bases, with 11 bases spanning the gap. For the CDR3, the DNA is TGTGCCAGCGGGCCAGGGTACAATCAGCCCCAGCATTTT. Translating gives CASGPGYNQPQHF.

J is TRBJ1-1 and V is TRBV28; maybe TRBD1 (5 bases). Deletions cut 7 bases from V and 1 base from J, with 10 bases between. The germline V gene encodes CDR1 MDHEN and CDR2 SYDVKM. The CDR3 has 13 residues. The CDR3 loop is CASTGRANTEAFF. In nucleotides, the CDR3 is TGTGCCAGCACAGGCAGGGCGAACACTGAAGCTTTCTTT.

This sequence joins TRBV7-3 and TRBJ2-1; D possibly corresponds to TRBD2 (5 bases). The CDR3 has 10 amino acids. Per the germline V gene, CDR1 is SGHTA and CDR2 is FQGTGA. The V end was cut by 5 bases, the J end by 10 bases, with 6 bases between. The CDR3 bases are TGTGCCAGCAGCCCGGGAGAGCAGTTCTTC. Translated, it gives CASSPGEQFF.

The chain joins TRBV19 to TRBJ2-1; TRBD2 is a possible D gene (5 bases). Trimming took 5 bases from V and 6 from J, leaving 20 bases between them. Germline V gene lookup returns CDR1 LNHDA and CDR2 SQIVND (reference sequence). This CDR3 is 16 amino acids long. This CDR3 is CASSRILDRSGNEQFF. The CDR3 coding sequence is TGTGCCAGTAGTCGTATCCTGGATCGGAGCGGCAATGAGCAGTTCTTC.

This sequence joins TRBV6-1 and TRBJ2-7, with 7 positions matching TRBD1. The germline gives CDR1 MNHNS, CDR2 SASEGT. The CDR3 has 14 amino acids. The ends lost 0 bases at V and 6 bases at J; junction bases unmatched: 5. CDR3 bases: TGTGCCAGCAGTGAAGCCGAGGGGGCGAGCGAGCAGTACTTC. It codes for CASSEAEGASEQYF.

V is TRBV18 and J is TRBJ1-3; D might be TRBD1 (5 bases). Trimming shortened V by 0 bases and J by 2 bases, and 8 bases separated the two germline ends. Germline V lookup: CDR1 KGHSH, CDR2 LQKENI. The CDR3 extends over 15 amino acids. The CDR3 reads CASSPPGVAGNTIYF. The CDR3 DNA follows: TGTGCCAGCTCACCACCAGGGGTTGCTGGAAACACCATATATTTT. Full variable domain (missing parts from reference TRBV18 and TRBJ1-3): NAGVMQNPRHLVRRRGQEARLRCSPMKGHSHVYWYRQLPEEGLKFMVYLQKENIIDESGMPKERFSAEFPKEGPSILRIQQVVRGDSAAYFCASSPPGVAGNTIYFGEGSWLTVV.

V is TRBV10-3 and J is TRBJ2-2, with D maybe TRBD1 (6 bases). This CDR3 contains 14 residues. Trimming removed 10 bases at V and 4 bases at J, with 16 bases between. Germline loops: CDR1 ENHRY, CDR2 SYGVKD. The CDR3: CATRGRGSTGELFF. In DNA form, the CDR3 reads TGTGCCACGAGGGGCAGGGGAAGCACCGGGGAGCTGTTTTTT.

About this clone: One end of the junction varies from germline; a read error may be responsible. The gene calls are TRBV7-7 and TRBJ2-5; 9 nucleotides align to TRBD2. CDR3 length equals 15 residues. Germline CDR1 SSHAT, CDR2 FNYEAQ (reference sequence). The CDR3 DNA sequence: TGTGCTAGCAGCTACCAAGCGGGGGGAGGGGAGACCCAGTACTTC. Protein sequence: CASSYQAGGGETQYF.

This clone was recorded only once. The chain recombines TRBV28 with TRBJ1-1, with D possibly being TRBD1 (5 bases). The CDR3 length is 14 residues. V was clipped by 3 bases and J by 4 bases, with 12 bases between them. Germline lookup yields CDR1 MDHEN and CDR2 SYDVKM. The CDR3 DNA follows: TGTGCCAGCAGTTTCAAGGGGCTTGGCACTGAAGCTTTCTTT. Protein sequence: CASSFKGLGTEAFF.

The chain links TRBV10-3 to TRBJ2-3, with 10 bases that match TRBD2. The CDR3 is 15 residues long. The ends lost 5 bases at V and 4 bases at J; junction bases unmatched: 6. Germline lookup yields CDR1 ENHRY and CDR2 SYGVKD. The DNA of the CDR3 is TGTGCCATCAGTTCCCTAGCGGGAGCTGCAGATACGCAGTATTTT. It yields the protein CAISSLAGAADTQYF.

J is TRBJ2-7 and V is TRBV18; TRBD1 is a possible D gene (6 bases). The CDR3 has 15 residues. The V and J ends lost 6 bases and 1 base respectively, with 16 bases between them. Germline V gene sequence: CDR1 KGHSH, CDR2 LQKENI. The CDR3 sequence: CASSRTAGDSYEQYF. CDR3 coding DNA: TGTGCCAGCTCTCGAACAGCAGGGGATTCCTACGAGCAGTACTTC.

In DNA, the CDR3 is TGTGCCAGCAGCTGGGACAGGGACTATGGCTACACCTTC. Its protein is CASSWDRDYGYTF. V and J are TRBV5-8 and TRBJ1-2; 9 bases line up with TRBD1. V was clipped by 3 bases and J by 3 bases; unmatched bases: 0. This CDR3 spans 13 amino acids. Germline-derived CDR1 and CDR2 are SGHTS and YDEGEE.

The gene calls are TRBV4-1 and TRBJ2-1, with D unresolved. Germline V lookup: CDR1 MGHRA, CDR2 YSYEKL. This CDR3 is 17 amino acids long. Trimming left V 0 bases short and J 5 bases short, with 17 bases between. In DNA form, the CDR3 reads TGCGCCAGCAGCCAAGATCAGACGGGTTCTCGTAACAATGAGCAGTTCTTC. Residues: CASSQDQTGSRNNEQFF.

V usage is TRBV9 and J usage is TRBJ2-1; TRBD1 aligns across 8 bases. The CDR3 contains 14 residues. In germline, CDR1 is SGDLS, CDR2 YYNGEE. V shed 0 bases, J shed 6 bases, and the junction held 2 bases outside the gene matches. For the CDR3, the DNA is TGTGCCAGCAGCGTAGCTACAGGGGGCAATGAGCAGTTCTTC. Its translation is CASSVATGGNEQFF.

The chain recombines TRBV18 with TRBJ2-7; 13 nucleotides line up with TRBD2. J was trimmed by 6 bases and V by 6 bases; bases with no gene match: 14. The CDR3 is 17 amino acids. Germline assignment: CDR1 KGHSH and CDR2 LQKENI. The CDR3 loop reads CASSQVGPRLAGGEQYF. For the CDR3, the DNA is TGTGCCAGCTCCCAGGTTGGGCCCCGACTAGCGGGAGGCGAGCAGTACTTC.

In DNA form, the CDR3 reads TGTGCCAGCAGCCCGGACAGCCAAGAGACCCAGTACTTC. Residues: CASSPDSQETQYF. The chain has TRBV11-3 and TRBJ2-5, with D perhaps TRBD1 (6 bases). Germline V lookup: CDR1 SGHNT, CDR2 YENEEA. V shed 5 bases and J shed 1 base, with 8 bases lying between them. The CDR3 has 13 residues.

The gene calls are TRBV15 and TRBJ2-7; D is undetermined. This CDR3 spans 13 amino acids. Germline V gives CDR1 LNHNV, CDR2 YYDKDF (reference sequence). V was trimmed by 1 base and J by 4 bases, leaving 8 bases between them. CDR3 nucleotides: TGTGCCACCAGCAGAGCTACTGGTTACGAGCAGTACTTC. Amino acids: CATSRATGYEQYF.

The chain has TRBV7-2 and TRBJ2-7; maybe TRBD2 (6 bases). The V end lost 3 bases, the J end lost 2 bases, and 8 bases lay between the germline ends. Germline CDR1 is SGHTA and CDR2 is FQGNSA. The CDR3 is made up of 13 amino acids. CDR3 amino acids: CASSFSGTYEQYF. DNA for the CDR3: TGTGCCAGCAGCTTTAGCGGTACCTACGAGCAGTACTTC.

V is TRBV19 and J is TRBJ2-3; D uncertain. Trimming removed 4 bases at V and 0 bases at J, with 11 bases between. The CDR3 spans 15 residues. Germline CDR1 reads LNHDA; CDR2 reads SQIVND (reference sequence). This CDR3 is CASSSRVLSTDTQYF. CDR3 DNA sequence: TGTGCCAGTAGTAGTCGGGTCTTAAGCACAGATACGCAGTATTTT.

The chain employs TRBV2 and TRBJ2-5; D is possibly TRBD2 (5 bases). The CDR3 extends over 13 amino acids. CDR1 is SNHLY and CDR2 is FYNNEI in the germline V gene. V was shortened by 9 bases and J by 5 bases, with 16 bases between the two germline ends. CDR3 DNA sequence: TGTGCCAGGAGGGCCCGGTTCTTGGAGACCCAGTACTTC. Translation gives CARRARFLETQYF.

The rearrangement joins TRBV9 to TRBJ2-7; TRBD2 aligns across 9 bases. This CDR3 is built from 15 residues. In germline, CDR1 is SGDLS, CDR2 YYNGEE. V shed 0 bases, J shed 0 bases, and the junction held 1 base outside the gene matches. The chain's CDR3 is CASSVASGVSYEQYF. DNA of the CDR3: TGTGCCAGCAGCGTAGCTAGCGGGGTCTCCTACGAGCAGTACTTC.